A single T cell receptor beta chain is shown here with its context. Its cognate antigen has yet to be identified. The input lacks base qualities; no much larger clone sits a single base away. The source of the sample is a study of cytomegalovirus exposure and HLA in healthy donors listed by TCRdb under 2017. A note on the overall study: According to an earlier analysis of a few hundred of the donors, about 179 million T cells yielded 90 million to 130 million unique TCR beta sequences and about 300 Gb of sequence data. High-throughput TCR immunosequencing, statistical association of individual TCRs with disease status, and machine learning were combined to predict cytomegalovirus infection status. Among some 400 genotyped donors of the cohort, an average of roughly 240,000 unique TCR beta nucleotide sequences were sequenced per donor, roughly 18% of them non-productive. Rather than drawing on any new phenotypic data, the later analysis identified candidate immune exposures from TCR beta sequences and the way those sequences occurred across donors. Genome-wide SNP genotypes for about 60% of the roughly 700 donors were used in a later genetic analysis, which treated that subset as a discovery cohort. Donor age, sex, ethnicity and CMV serostatus were compiled together with the repertoire data. Around 300 gigabases of sequencing data and tens of millions of unique TCR sequences were included in an early release covering 500 to 750 HLA-typed donors. The study was designed to test whether signatures of past pathogen exposure could be identified by cataloging public T cell receptors. In a later analysis, previously published TCR beta repertoires from hundreds of donors were re-analyzed and high-resolution HLA genotyping was added so that TCR occurrence patterns could be studied. HLA typing included class I and class II loci at four-digit resolution. Typing coverage varied by locus: about 620-630 donors for A, B, C, DRB1 and DQB1; roughly 500 for DQA1; over 600 for DPA1; 450 to 480 for DPB1. An earlier analysis of nearly 600 of the donors applied high-throughput TCR beta sequencing to assess whether each TCR beta V gene segment acted as functional or pseudogenic. Every discovery cohort repertoire had been produced on one sequencing platform. Of the 300 to 500 genotyped donors, roughly 76% were placed in the genetic ancestry cluster associated with self-reported Caucasian donors. The study profiled the T cell repertoires of under 850 subjects by immunosequencing and related them to cytomegalovirus serostatus. About 5 DR-DQ haplotypes were handled as single units for association and clustering, since linkage in the cohort was strong. Along with the approximately 600-subject first cohort, a separate validation cohort of 120 different subjects was used. Results the study describes overall, beyond this receptor: Across donors, most TCR sequences were observed very rarely, whereas some public TCRs were present in many individuals. A group of highly shared sequence variants was considered likely to be a technical artifact of the sequencing pipeline. A later analysis associated approximately 17,000 TCR beta sequences with specific HLA alleles at a false discovery rate of 0.05. The study gave a list of 150 to 200 TCR beta chains associated with cytomegalovirus. Sequencing depth was assumed to be roughly uniform across donors in the presence/absence analyses, though that assumption may not hold. In a later analysis, HLA-associated TCR beta chains were found to be more clonally expanded and to have lower generation probabilities than equally common non-associated chains. Broadly in line with IMGT annotations, most TCR beta V segments showed up in productive rearrangements about 90% or about 30% of the time in an earlier analysis of under 700 of the donors. Linkage disequilibrium might explain the correlated functional status among segregating V segments, but an unknown experimental factor could not be excluded. It was suggested by the authors that the approach could potentially be generalized to other disease states and immunological phenotypes. A later analysis found that TCR association rates varied across HLA loci, with DRB1 alleles showing the most associated TCRs and HLA-C alleles the fewest. When HLA alleles, especially DR and DQ, strongly co-occurred, attributing TCR associations to individual alleles was difficult. In a later analysis, most CMV-associated TCR beta chains were found to appear HLA-restricted, with HLA associations seemingly driven largely by CMV exposure. Over 15 rarely observed V segments, including chromosome 9 orphons, were excluded from the earlier analysis of just under 600 of the donors because counts were too low. Immune exposure information for the cohort was limited to CMV serostatus. In this cohort, only TCR beta chains were sequenced, and detectable features were limited by the absence of alpha or paired-chain data. In vitro tests confirmed that a few of the cytomegalovirus-associated TCR beta chains recognize cytomegalovirus antigens. A later genetic analysis reported fewer N-insertions in productive TCRs among donors in an Asian-associated ancestry cluster than the roughly 690-donor mean. Because some donors lacked HLA typing at each locus, the association tests relied only on the typed subset. A further reported finding was that TCR beta sequences accurately predicted the HLA-A and HLA-B alleles for most subjects in the first cohort. The classifier was reported to diagnose cytomegalovirus status with high specificity and sensitivity in both the original cohort and the validation cohort. According to a later analysis, parvovirus B19, influenza, CMV and Epstein-Barr virus appeared linked to several top co-occurrence clusters. An association between a missense DCLRE1C variant and V-gene and J-gene trimming of TCR beta chains was found in a later genetic analysis and replicated in an independent cohort.

The cohort was made up of roughly 670 healthy bone marrow donors. Cohort members were all nominally healthy when sampled, although unrecorded immune exposures were likely present. The donor tested CMV seropositive and was one of the 289 seropositive cohort members. A peripheral blood sample was provided by each donor, and peripheral blood mononuclear cells were used for TCR beta sequencing. Genomic DNA was extracted from the blood cell samples with the Qiagen DNeasy Blood Extraction Kit. Library prep was done by the immunoSEQ multiplex PCR assay. For the multiplex PCR, a mixture combining 60 forward primers for TCR Vbeta segments and 13 reverse primers for TCR Jbeta segments was used. The CDR3 region of rearranged TCR beta genes was amplified from genomic DNA with a multiplex PCR assay. Amplified TCR beta libraries were sequenced as 87-base-pair reads on the Illumina HiSeq System. In the authors' own workflow: A later analysis tallied some 79 million unique TCR beta chains across the 640 or so repertoires, and approximately 9.9 million of those chains were shared by two or more donors. Raw reads were error-corrected and collapsed into unique sequences with a nearest-neighbor algorithm that merged closely related sequences to remove PCR and sequencing errors. V, D and J gene segments were assigned by aligning CDR3 sequences to IMGT reference sequences. Each retained sequence needed at least a six-nucleotide match to both a V gene segment and a J gene segment. A rearrangement counted as productive if the CDR3 had no stop codons and remained in frame with V and J, and every other rearrangement counted as non-productive. CDR3 was defined by IMGT convention, running from the second conserved V-encoded cysteine to the conserved J-encoded phenylalanine. Sequences without an unambiguous match to a single V gene segment were excluded from the earlier analysis of over 500 of the donors. An earlier analysis of fewer than 750 of the donors classified V segments as functional when productive rearrangements were above 56.7% and as segregating when the standard deviation between donors was above 5%. To diagnose cytomegalovirus status from the catalog of TCR beta chain sequences, a statistical classification framework was built. In a later analysis, V and J genes were assigned by comparing TCR nucleotide sequences against IMGT/GENE-DB human TR gene sequences. Using the TCRdist pipeline, a later analysis assigned CDR3 sequences along with most-parsimonious VDJ recombination scenarios. In a later analysis, each TCR beta chain was defined by its CDR3 amino acid sequence together with its V-gene family, and reads lacking a unique V-gene family were excluded. To address suspected cross-contamination and a sequencing artifact, a later analysis removed over 500 highly shared, low-generation-probability nucleotide sequences. In a later analysis, a clonal expansion index for each public chain was calculated from normalized within-repertoire ranks of inferred template counts. In a later analysis, generation probabilities were computed with a VDJ recombination model fitted to out-of-frame rearrangements, and the resulting probabilities were checked against IGoR. In a later analysis, hypergeometric tests were used to score TCR-TCR, TCR-HLA and TCR-CMV co-occurrence, with a repertoire-size bias correction applied to TCR pairs. A later analysis estimated false discovery rates by permuting HLA or CMV assignments 20 times. A later analysis grouped co-occurring TCRs with DBSCAN, adding TCRdist sequence similarity when clustering within HLA-allele-positive subsets. For co-occurrence clustering, repertoires with fewer than 30,000 or more than 120,000 public chains were excluded, along with 4 to 6 repertoires with anomalous nucleotide sharing. TCRdb stores this immuneACCESS table with in-frame sequences only. Part of the clones is absent; in the studies checked, under half of the shortfall reflects unresolved V genes, and no reason is known for the rest. For V, J and clone size, that table is used; D and trimming come from the DNA. Across this sample there are more than 150,000 clones, with 80% seen only once. Around 1.4% of the sample is taken by the ten largest.

Sequencing was carried out using PBMCs. This sequence was found in a girl aged 5 to 17 in good health and CMV-seropositive.

The CDR3: CASSLYLAGAYNEQFF. Read as DNA, the sequence is TGTGCCAGCAGCTTGTATTTAGCGGGAGCCTACAATGAGCAGTTCTTC. The chain is assembled from TRBV5-6 and TRBJ2-1; 9 junctional bases match TRBD2. According to the germline V gene, CDR1 reads SGHDT and CDR2 reads YYEEEE. The CDR3 starts with the cysteine, ends with the phenylalanine, and has 16 residues. The only DNA kept is the CDR3, 48 bases in frame from the first base. V ends up 1 base short and J 2 bases short, with an unmatched junction base count of 4.